The entry below gives a single T cell receptor (beta chain) sequence along with its context. What it binds is not known. This sample is part of a study of T cell responses to AZD1222 COVID-19 vaccine. Findings of the study overall: Reports indicate that nearly half of spike-specific TCRs are directed at unmutated variant regions. Baseline serology detected seropositivity in only five or six AZD1222 recipients. Donors were mostly white British, more females; clonal diversity possibly underestimated. With dominance at 160-218 and 743-854, vaccine-associated CD4 TCRs spanned spike.

Assay used: immunoSEQ multiplex PCR; TCRdb lists only in-frame clones, some missing. Among about 160,000 clones listed, roughly 87% were seen once. CDR1 SGHTA and CDR2 FQGNSA come from the germline V gene. This CDR3 has 14 residues. The trim removed 5 bases at V and 7 bases at J, leaving 8 bases unmatched. This TCR derives from an adult in good health. Sample: peripheral blood, taken on day 0 of AZD1222 vaccination. The chain recombines TRBV7-2 with TRBJ1-2; 9 bases are shared with TRBD1. In nucleotides, the CDR3 is TGTGCCAGCAGCCCCAGGACAGGGGAGGGTGGCTACACCTTC. Its translation is CASSPRTGEGGYTF.